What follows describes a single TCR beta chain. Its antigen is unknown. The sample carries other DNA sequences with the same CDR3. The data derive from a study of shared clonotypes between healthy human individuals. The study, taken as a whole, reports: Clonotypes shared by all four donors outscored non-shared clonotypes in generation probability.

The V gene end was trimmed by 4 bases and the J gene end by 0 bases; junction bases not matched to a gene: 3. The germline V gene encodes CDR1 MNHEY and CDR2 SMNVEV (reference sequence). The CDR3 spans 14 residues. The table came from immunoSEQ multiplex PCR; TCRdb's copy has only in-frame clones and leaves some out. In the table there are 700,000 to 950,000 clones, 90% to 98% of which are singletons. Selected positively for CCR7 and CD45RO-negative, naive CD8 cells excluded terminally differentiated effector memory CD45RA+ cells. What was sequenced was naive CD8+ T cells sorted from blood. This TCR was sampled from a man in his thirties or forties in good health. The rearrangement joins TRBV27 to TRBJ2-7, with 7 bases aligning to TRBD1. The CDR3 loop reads CASSSRDSSYEQYF. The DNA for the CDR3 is TGTGCCAGCAGTTCCAGGGACAGCTCCTACGAGCAGTACTTC.